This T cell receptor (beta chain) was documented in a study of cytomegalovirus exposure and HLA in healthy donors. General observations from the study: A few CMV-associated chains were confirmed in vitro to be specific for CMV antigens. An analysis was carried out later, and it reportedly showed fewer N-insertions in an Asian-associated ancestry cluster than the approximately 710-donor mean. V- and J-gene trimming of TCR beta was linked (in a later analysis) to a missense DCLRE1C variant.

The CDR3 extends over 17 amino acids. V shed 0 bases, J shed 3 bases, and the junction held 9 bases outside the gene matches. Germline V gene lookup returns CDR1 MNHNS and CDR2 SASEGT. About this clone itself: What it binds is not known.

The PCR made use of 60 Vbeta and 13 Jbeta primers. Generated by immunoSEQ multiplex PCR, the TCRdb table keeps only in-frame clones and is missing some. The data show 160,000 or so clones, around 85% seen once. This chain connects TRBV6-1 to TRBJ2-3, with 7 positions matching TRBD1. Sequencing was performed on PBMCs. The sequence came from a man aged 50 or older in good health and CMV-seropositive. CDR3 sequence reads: CASSEAGGAEKTDTQYF. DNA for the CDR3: TGTGCCAGCAGTGAAGCAGGGGGCGCAGAGAAAACAGATACGCAGTATTTT.